One sample yielded the 19 T cell receptor beta chains listed below, sequenced in a study of blood T cell repertoires in COVID-19. TCRdb keeps only in-frame clones here, not all; method: immunoSEQ multiplex PCR. The sample holds fewer than 500,000 clones, over 75% seen once. Specimen: PBMCs or T cells enriched from blood (not recorded which). The receptors derive from a man aged 30 to 39 who had recovered from COVID-19.

The rearrangement uses TRBV4-3 and TRBJ2-7, with D possibly being TRBD1 (6 bases). The CDR3 runs 17 residues. Germline-derived CDR1 and CDR2 are LGHNA and YSLEER. Deletions cut 0 bases from V and 3 bases from J, with 18 bases between. The CDR3 loop is CASSQEGGRGWNYEQYF. DNA of the CDR3: TGCGCCAGCAGCCAAGAAGGGGGTCGGGGCTGGAACTACGAGCAGTACTTC.

As DNA, the CDR3 is TGTGCCAGCAGCCGACGGGGTGTAGACTATGGCTACACCTTC. This codes for CASSRRGVDYGYTF. The chain couples TRBV25-1 to TRBJ1-2, with no clear D. V lost 6 bases to trimming and J lost 3 bases, with 14 bases between them. Germline V gives CDR1 MGHDK, CDR2 SYGVNS. CDR3 size: 14 residues.

The J gene is TRBJ2-7, the V gene TRBV5-6; 8 nucleotides match TRBD1. The CDR3 extends over 13 amino acids. The germline V gene encodes CDR1 SGHDT and CDR2 YYEEEE. V lost 4 bases, J lost 3 bases, and 3 bases stayed unmatched. CDR3 residues: CASSLDRDYEQYF. CDR3 nucleotide sequence: TGTGCCAGCAGCCTGGACAGGGACTACGAGCAGTACTTC. Full variable domain (outside the CDR3, taken from reference TRBV5-6 and TRBJ2-7): DAGVTQSPTHLIKTRGQQVTLRCSPKSGHDTVSWYQQALGQGPQFIFQYYEEEERQRGNFPDRFSGHQFPNYSSELNVNALLLGDSALYLCASSLDRDYEQYFGPGTRLTVT.

This sequence joins TRBV19 and TRBJ1-2; D is uncertain. Trimming shortened V by 6 bases and J by 5 bases, and 10 bases separated the two germline ends. CDR3 length: 12 amino acids. Germline CDR1 LNHDA, CDR2 SQIVND (reference sequence). CDR3 amino acids: CASSFDYYGYTF. CDR3 nucleotide sequence: TGTGCCAGTAGCTTCGACTATTATGGCTACACCTTC.

This clone was seen once. The chain recombines TRBV5-4 with TRBJ2-5; the match to TRBD2 covers 9 bases. V trimming: 2 bases; J trimming: 5 bases; junction bases outside the gene matches: 7. The length of the CDR3 is 15 residues. The germline V gene encodes CDR1 SGHNT and CDR2 YYREEE (reference sequence). The DNA of the CDR3 is TGTGCCAGCAGCTTCTTTAGCGGGGGAGACGAGACCCAGTACTTC. It codes for CASSFFSGGDETQYF. Combining the CDR3 with reference TRBV5-4 and TRBJ2-5 gives the whole variable domain ETGVTQSPTHLIKTRGQQVTLRCSSQSGHNTVSWYQQALGQGPQFIFQYYREEENGRGNFPPRFSGLQFPNYSSELNVNALELDDSALYLCASSFFSGGDETQYFGPGTRLLVL.

The gene calls are TRBV12-5 and TRBJ1-3; D gene unclear. The germline gives CDR1 LGHNT, CDR2 FRNRAP. This CDR3 has 13 amino acids. The V end was cut by 6 bases, the J end by 9 bases, with 15 bases between. The CDR3 DNA sequence: TGTGCTAGTGGCCTAGTTGGAACTAGCACCATATATTTT. It specifies CASGLVGTSTIYF. The complete variable domain, with remaining parts taken from reference TRBV12-5 and TRBJ1-3, reads DARVTQTPRHKVTEMGQEVTMRCQPILGHNTVFWYRQTMMQGLELLAYFRNRAPLDDSGMPKDRFSAEMPDATLATLKIQPSEPRDSAVYFCASGLVGTSTIYFGEGSWLTVV.

V gene TRBV29-1 combines with J gene TRBJ1-4, with 11 positions matching TRBD1. The CDR3 has 14 amino acids. The J segment lost 5 bases and the V segment lost 7 bases, leaving 6 bases of the junction unmatched. Looked up from germline, CDR1 is SQVTM and CDR2 is ANQGSEA. Here the CDR3 reads CSATGQGGNEKLFF. As DNA, the CDR3 is TGCAGCGCTACGGGACAGGGGGGCAATGAAAAACTGTTTTTT.

V and J are TRBV6-1 and TRBJ1-2; 7 bases align to TRBD1. V lost 0 bases, J lost 5 bases, and 9 bases stayed unmatched. The CDR3 is 16 residues long. Germline-derived CDR1 and CDR2 are MNHNS and SASEGT. The CDR3 here is CASSEAAQGIGYGYTF. The CDR3 region has the DNA TGTGCCAGCAGTGAAGCCGCACAGGGGATTGGATATGGCTACACCTTC.

The J gene is TRBJ2-2, the V gene TRBV7-9; 7 nucleotides agree with TRBD1. After removal of 0 bases from V and 1 base from J, the junction contained 5 bases not matched to a gene. This CDR3 has 17 residues. Per germline, CDR1 SEHNR and CDR2 FQNEAQ (reference sequence). CDR3 nucleotides: TGTGCCAGCAGCTTAGCTGGGACAGTGAAGAACACCGGGGAGCTGTTTTTT. As protein: CASSLAGTVKNTGELFF. Supplemented by reference TRBV7-9 and TRBJ2-2, the full variable domain reads DTGVSQNPRHKITKRGQNVTFRCDPISEHNRLYWYRQTLGQGPEFLTYFQNEAQLEKSRLLSDRFSAERPKGSFSTLEIQRTEQGDSAMYLCASSLAGTVKNTGELFFGEGSRLTVL.

The V and J genes are TRBV14 and TRBJ1-4; possibly TRBD1 for D (5 bases). Trimming took off 1 base at V and 5 bases at J, with 11 bases between the two ends. Looked up from germline, CDR1 is SGHDN and CDR2 is FVKESK. There are 15 residues in the CDR3. The CDR3 loop reads CASSQALRVNEKLFF. The CDR3, as DNA: TGTGCCAGCAGCCAAGCACTCAGGGTCAATGAAAAACTGTTTTTT.

The chain carries TRBV7-2 and TRBJ1-1; unclear D gene. Trimming removed 3 bases at V and 2 bases at J, with 16 bases between. This CDR3 has 16 residues. Germline assignment: CDR1 SGHTA and CDR2 FQGNSA. This chain's CDR3 is CASSFPRLSLNTEAFF. CDR3 sequence (DNA): TGTGCCAGCAGCTTCCCCAGGCTGTCCCTTAACACTGAAGCTTTCTTT.

The chain couples TRBV21-1 to TRBJ2-3; the table assigns TRBD2, which was not confirmed against the DNA. TRBV21-1 is deemed a pseudogene. The CDR3 extends over 19 amino acids. The CDR3 DNA reads as TGTGCCAGCAGCAAAGCTACCGGGACTAGCGGGGGGAGCACAGATACGCAGTATTTT. Its protein is CASSKATGTSGGSTDTQYF.

The chain has TRBV9 and TRBJ1-4, with 7 bases lining up with TRBD1. The length of the CDR3 is 14 residues. J gave up 5 bases and V 7 bases, and 8 bases lay outside the gene matches. From germline, CDR1 is SGDLS and CDR2 YYNGEE. For the CDR3, the DNA is TGTGCCAGCTCTCGGGGACAGAGGAATGAAAAACTGTTTTTT. This gives the protein CASSRGQRNEKLFF.

The chain carries TRBV3-1 (or the pseudogene TRBV3-2) and TRBJ1-6; 9 nucleotides line up with TRBD1. V trimming: 4 bases; J trimming: 9 bases; junction bases outside the gene matches: 10. This CDR3 region has 16 residues. Per germline, CDR1 LGHDT and CDR2 YNNKEL (reference sequence). The CDR3 coding sequence is TGTGCCAGCAGCCTCCAAACCGGGACAGGGAGTTCACCCCTCCACTTT. This gives the protein CASSLQTGTGSSPLHF.

The rearrangement uses TRBV5-1 and TRBJ2-1; 7 bases match TRBD2. V dropped 3 bases and J dropped 4; count of bases not matched to a gene: 10. CDR1 and CDR2 (germline): SGHRS, YFSETQ. The CDR3 runs 16 residues. The DNA of the CDR3 is TGCGCCAGCAGCTCCTTAGCGGGTCCCACGTACAATGAGCAGTTCTTC. Protein product: CASSSLAGPTYNEQFF.

This chain connects TRBV7-9 to TRBJ1-5, with D possibly being TRBD1 (5 bases). V lost 5 bases, J lost 1 base, and 9 bases lay in between. This CDR3 region has 14 residues. The germline V gene encodes CDR1 SEHNR and CDR2 FQNEAQ (reference sequence). CDR3 DNA: TGTGCCAGCAGCCCTGGACACAGCAATCAGCCCCAGCATTTT. It codes for CASSPGHSNQPQHF.

The chain uses TRBV11-2 and TRBJ2-5, with 7 bases that match TRBD2. In germline, CDR1 is SGHAT, CDR2 FQNNGV. CDR3 length equals 16 residues. V shed 1 base and J 4 bases; nucleotides not matched to a gene: 9. Written as DNA, the CDR3 is TGTGCCAGCAGCTTAGTATACAGCGGGGAGCGAGAGACCCAGTACTTC. Protein product: CASSLVYSGERETQYF.

This rearrangement joins TRBV11-2 to TRBJ2-1, with TRBD1 as a possible D gene (5 bases). Between the trimmed V and J ends, which lost 1 base and 6 bases, there was a span of 7 bases. CDR1 is SGHAT and CDR2 is FQNNGV in the germline V gene. This CDR3 has 13 residues. CDR3 amino acids: CASSLVQGNEQFF. In nucleotides, the CDR3 is TGTGCCAGCAGCTTAGTCCAGGGCAATGAGCAGTTCTTC.

This chain links TRBV5-1 with TRBJ1-2; weak D call: TRBD1 (5 bases). There are 16 residues in the CDR3. Trimming took off 4 bases at V and 4 bases at J, with 20 bases between the two ends. CDR1 and CDR2 from the germline V gene are SGHRS and YFSETQ. The CDR3 DNA follows: TGCGCCAGCAGCCCAGCGGGACCATCTACCGGCTATGGCTACACCTTC. Protein: CASSPAGPSTGYGYTF.